The 26 T cell receptor beta chains listed next were all sequenced from one sample in a study of cytomegalovirus exposure and HLA in healthy donors. Both 60 Vbeta primers and 13 Jbeta primers went into the PCR. This table comes from immunoSEQ multiplex PCR, and its TCRdb copy is limited to in-frame clones, with some not included. The top ten clones hold about 1.8% of a sample with over 100,000 clones, about three quarters of them seen once. The sequenced sample consisted of PBMCs. These receptors all stem from a female donor in good health and CMV-seropositive.

The chain carries TRBV7-9 and TRBJ1-6; TRBD1 is a possible D gene (5 bases). Trimming took off 1 base at V and 7 bases at J, with 8 bases between the two ends. Germline V gene data show CDR1 as SEHNR and CDR2 as FQNEAQ (reference sequence). The CDR3 runs to 14 residues. CDR3 bases: TGTGCCAGCAGCTTAGAAGGACAAAATTCACCCCTCCACTTT. Protein product: CASSLEGQNSPLHF.

This chain joins TRBV6-5 and TRBJ2-7, with D unclear. The germline V gene encodes CDR1 MNHEY and CDR2 SVGAGI. The CDR3 spans 14 residues. V was shortened by 7 bases and J by 2 bases, with 15 bases between the two germline ends. The CDR3 nucleotides are TGTGCCAGCACCCCATCGGTAGCCACCTACGAGCAGTACTTC. Translation: CASTPSVATYEQYF.

The chain has TRBV6-1 and TRBJ2-1, with D possibly matching TRBD2 (6 bases). Trimming took 3 bases from V and 1 from J, leaving 13 bases between them. This CDR3 has 16 amino acids. Germline CDR1 is MNHNS and CDR2 is SASEGT. This CDR3 is CASSDLATNSYNEQFF. In nucleotides, the CDR3 is TGTGCCAGCAGTGATCTAGCGACAAATTCCTACAATGAGCAGTTCTTC.

V is TRBV7-2 and J is TRBJ2-5, with D possibly being TRBD2 (6 bases). Germline V CDR1 and CDR2: SGHTA, FQGNSA. CDR3 length equals 14 residues. With 8 bases removed from V and 0 bases from J, the gap between germline ends came to 13 bases. The CDR3 spells CASGTRLNQETQYF. The CDR3 DNA sequence: TGTGCCAGCGGGACTCGCCTCAACCAAGAGACCCAGTACTTC.

The V gene is TRBV7-9, the J gene TRBJ1-4, with D unresolved. The CDR3 is made up of 16 amino acids. V was clipped by 3 bases and J by 2 bases, with 13 bases between them. Germline values: CDR1 SEHNR, CDR2 FQNEAQ (reference sequence). CDR3 in amino acids: CASSFPPAGTNEKLFF. CDR3 in DNA: TGTGCCAGCAGCTTCCCCCCCGCAGGTACTAATGAAAAACTGTTTTTT.

The chain recombines TRBV6-5 with TRBJ2-7; unclear D gene. Trimming shortened V by 0 bases and J by 2 bases, and 8 bases separated the two germline ends. The CDR3 loop spans 14 amino acids. The germline V gene has CDR1 MNHEY and CDR2 SVGAGI. This chain's CDR3 is CASSYSSETYEQYF. As DNA, the CDR3 is TGTGCCAGCAGTTACTCGTCAGAAACCTACGAGCAGTACTTC.

This chain uses TRBV5-4 with TRBJ1-2; D remains unclear. The CDR3 covers 14 residues. V lost 2 bases, J lost 0 bases, and 8 bases lay in between. CDR1 and CDR2 (germline): SGHNT, YYREEE (reference sequence). CDR3 amino acids: CASSFARTNYGYTF. As DNA, the CDR3 is TGTGCCAGCAGCTTTGCCAGGACTAACTATGGCTACACCTTC.

The V gene is TRBV28, the J gene TRBJ1-3, with 10 bases matching TRBD1. Germline assignment: CDR1 MDHEN and CDR2 SYDVKM. The V segment lost 3 bases and the J segment 4 bases; nucleotides outside the gene matches: 3. This CDR3 is built from 15 residues. The CDR3 nucleotides are TGTGCCAGCAGTTTTGACAGGGGGCGAGGAAACACCATATATTTT. This translates into CASSFDRGRGNTIYF. Based on the CDR3 plus reference TRBV28 and TRBJ1-3, the full variable domain is DVKVTQSSRYLVKRTGEKVFLECVQDMDHENMFWYRQDPGLGLRLIYFSYDVKMKEKGDIPEGYSVSREKKERFSLILESASTNQTSMYLCASSFDRGRGNTIYFGEGSWLTVV.

In this sample, this clone turned up a few times. The genes are TRBV28 and TRBJ2-1, with no clear D. V lost 1 base and J lost 5, with 12 bases in between. The CDR3 has 15 residues. Germline CDR1 MDHEN, CDR2 SYDVKM. The CDR3 coding sequence is TGTGCCAGCAGTTTATCGCCAGCCAGCGACAATGAGCAGTTCTTC. Its translation: CASSLSPASDNEQFF. The full variable domain, its missing parts supplied by reference TRBV28 and TRBJ2-1, is DVKVTQSSRYLVKRTGEKVFLECVQDMDHENMFWYRQDPGLGLRLIYFSYDVKMKEKGDIPEGYSVSREKKERFSLILESASTNQTSMYLCASSLSPASDNEQFFGPGTRLTVL.

The J gene is TRBJ2-7, the V gene TRBV4-2, with 9 positions matching TRBD2. The CDR3 has 16 residues. V trimming: 1 base; J trimming: 5 bases; junction bases outside the gene matches: 9. Germline loops: CDR1 LGHNA, CDR2 YNFKEQ. CDR3: CASSQGLGGGGDEQYF. CDR3 nucleotide sequence: TGTGCCAGCAGCCAAGGGTTGGGCGGGGGGGGCGACGAGCAGTACTTC.

The chain links TRBV7-9 to TRBJ2-3; TRBD2 is a possible D gene (6 bases). The length of the CDR3 is 17 residues. V was trimmed by 5 bases and J by 4 bases, leaving 22 bases between them. Germline V gene sequence: CDR1 SEHNR, CDR2 FQNEAQ (reference sequence). In nucleotides, the CDR3 is TGTGCCAGCAGCCCATGGGGACTTCACGGAGGGGCAGATACGCAGTATTTT. Translation: CASSPWGLHGGADTQYF.

This sequence joins TRBV6-6 and TRBJ2-5, with TRBD1 matching 8 bases. Gene TRBJ2-7 matches the end of the DNA better, so the J call may be wrong. Looked up from germline, CDR1 is MNHNY and CDR2 is SVGAGI (reference sequence). This CDR3 spans 14 amino acids. The DNA for the CDR3 is TGTGCCAGCAGTCCAGGGGGCTCTCTGTACGAGCAGTACTTC. Its translation is CASSPGGSLYEQYF.

The chain is built from TRBV29-1 and TRBJ2-3, with 8 nucleotides matching TRBD2. V was pared by 6 bases and J by 2 bases, with 7 bases of the junction left unmatched. CDR1 SQVTM and CDR2 ANQGSEA come from the germline V gene. The CDR3 is 14 amino acids. The CDR3 region has the DNA TGCAGCGTCCGGACTAGCACAATCACAGATACGCAGTATTTT. It is translated as CSVRTSTITDTQYF.

This chain connects TRBV7-9 to TRBJ2-7, with D maybe TRBD2 (5 bases). V was trimmed by 11 bases and J by 5 bases, leaving 13 bases between them. The CDR3 is 11 residues long. Germline CDR1 and CDR2: SEHNR and FQNEAQ (reference sequence). The CDR3 loop is CAWETADEQYF. CDR3 nucleotides: TGTGCCTGGGAGACTGCTGACGAGCAGTACTTC.

About this clone: The same CDR3 also results from other DNA sequences found in this sample. The rearrangement uses TRBV2 and TRBJ2-3, with 12 positions matching TRBD2. The CDR3 spans 14 residues. With 6 bases clipped from V and 4 bases from J, the junction kept 2 bases outside the gene matches. CDR1 SNHLY and CDR2 FYNNEI come from the germline V gene. The CDR3 DNA follows: TGTGCCAGCAGGACTAGCGGGGGTGCAGATACGCAGTATTTT. Its translation: CASRTSGGADTQYF.

This clone was observed a few times. The CDR3 here is CASSLPGGPSEQYF. CDR3 sequence (DNA): TGTGCCAGCAGCTTGCCGGGGGGGCCCAGCGAGCAGTACTTC. V gene TRBV5-4 combines with J gene TRBJ2-7; 8 bases fit TRBD2. The CDR3 loop spans 14 amino acids. V lost 1 base to trimming and J lost 6 bases; unmatched junction nucleotides: 6. CDR1 and CDR2 from the germline V gene are SGHNT and YYREEE (reference sequence).

The chain uses TRBV19 and TRBJ2-7; TRBD2 matches at 10 bases. After removal of 1 base from V and 2 bases from J, the junction contained 11 bases not matched to a gene. CDR3 length: 18 residues. The germline CDR1 and CDR2 sequences are LNHDA and SQIVND (reference sequence). CDR3 DNA sequence: TGTGCCAGTAGTATAGCGTCAGGGGGACTAGCGAAGACCTACGAGCAGTACTTC. Translating gives CASSIASGGLAKTYEQYF.

The genes are TRBV11-2 and TRBJ2-2, with TRBD2 identical over 15 bases. Trimming removed 4 bases from V and 4 bases from J; junction bases left unmatched: 4. Germline-derived CDR1 and CDR2 are SGHAT and FQNNGV. This CDR3 spans 17 amino acids. The CDR3 nucleotides read TGTGCCAGCAGCTCGGGACTAGCGGGAGGTTTCACCGGGGAGCTGTTTTTT. Its protein product is CASSSGLAGGFTGELFF.

The V call is TRBV29-1, the J call TRBJ2-1, with D maybe TRBD2 (5 bases). The CDR3 contains 13 residues. The germline CDR1 and CDR2 sequences are SQVTM and ANQGSEA. The germline V and J ends were trimmed by 3 bases and 7 bases, with 13 bases remaining between them. CDR3 sequence reads: CSVDAGGLNEQFF. Here the CDR3 DNA reads TGCAGCGTTGATGCCGGAGGCCTAAATGAGCAGTTCTTC.

This clone has only a few counts. The gene calls are TRBV5-1 and TRBJ1-4, with a weak D call TRBD1 (6 bases). Germline lookup yields CDR1 SGHRS and CDR2 YFSETQ. V was shortened by 1 base and J by 2 bases, with 9 bases between the two germline ends. CDR3 length: 15 amino acids. The DNA for the CDR3 is TGCGCCAGCAGCTTGTTCAGGGGCACTAATGAAAAACTGTTTTTT. Translated: CASSLFRGTNEKLFF.

To note about this clone: This CDR3 is also generated by other DNA sequences in the sample. The chain has TRBV5-1 and TRBJ1-1; 7 positions agree with TRBD1. The CDR3 is 14 residues long. In germline, CDR1 is SGHRS, CDR2 YFSETQ. Trimming removed 2 bases from V and 2 bases from J; junction bases left unmatched: 3. The CDR3 loop is CASSLGTVNTEAFF. CDR3 in DNA: TGCGCCAGCAGCTTAGGGACAGTTAACACTGAAGCTTTCTTT.

The chain couples TRBV10-3 to TRBJ1-5, with a tentative D call TRBD1 (6 bases). CDR1 ENHRY and CDR2 SYGVKD come from the germline V gene. V was pared by 6 bases and J by 4 bases, with 16 bases between. The CDR3 length is 15 residues. The CDR3, as DNA: TGTGCCATCAGAGCCTCAGGGGCCGATAATCAGCCCCAGCATTTT. It yields the protein CAIRASGADNQPQHF.

The V and J genes are TRBV9 and TRBJ2-1, with unresolved D. Deletions cut 0 bases from V and 4 bases from J, with 8 bases between. The CDR3 consists of 14 residues. CDR1 is SGDLS, CDR2 YYNGEE, per germline. CDR3 nucleotide sequence: TGTGCCAGCAGCGTAGAACCCCTATACAATGAGCAGTTCTTC. It translates to CASSVEPLYNEQFF.

This chain connects TRBV19 to TRBJ1-2, with 11 positions matching TRBD1. V was pared by 5 bases and J by 5 bases, with 4 bases of the junction left unmatched. The CDR3 runs to 14 residues. Germline V gives CDR1 LNHDA, CDR2 SQIVND (reference sequence). The CDR3 loop reads CASSAGTGGYGYTF. The CDR3 nucleotides are TGTGCCAGTAGTGCCGGGACAGGGGGGTATGGCTACACCTTC.

The rearrangement links TRBV29-1 to TRBJ1-1, with a possible D match to TRBD1 (6 bases). Trimming took off 7 bases at V and 1 base at J, with 16 bases between the two ends. This CDR3 region has 14 residues. CDR1 SQVTM and CDR2 ANQGSEA come from the germline V gene. This CDR3 is CSAGTTPTNTEAFF. The CDR3, as DNA: TGCAGCGCGGGGACAACCCCGACGAACACTGAAGCTTTCTTT. Supplemented by reference TRBV29-1 and TRBJ1-1, the full variable domain reads SAVISQKPSRDICQRGTSLTIQCQVDSQVTMMFWYRQQPGQSLTLIATANQGSEATYESGFVIDKFPISRPNLTFSTLTVSNMSPEDSSIYLCSAGTTPTNTEAFFGQGTRLTVV.

V is TRBV5-1 and J is TRBJ2-2; 11 positions match TRBD2. The CDR3 is 15 residues long. The germline gives CDR1 SGHRS, CDR2 YFSETQ. Trimming at V came to 2 bases and at J to 3 bases, leaving 0 bases not matched to a gene. The CDR3: CASSFSGGDTGELFF. The CDR3 coding sequence is TGCGCCAGCAGCTTTAGCGGGGGGGACACCGGGGAGCTGTTTTTT.